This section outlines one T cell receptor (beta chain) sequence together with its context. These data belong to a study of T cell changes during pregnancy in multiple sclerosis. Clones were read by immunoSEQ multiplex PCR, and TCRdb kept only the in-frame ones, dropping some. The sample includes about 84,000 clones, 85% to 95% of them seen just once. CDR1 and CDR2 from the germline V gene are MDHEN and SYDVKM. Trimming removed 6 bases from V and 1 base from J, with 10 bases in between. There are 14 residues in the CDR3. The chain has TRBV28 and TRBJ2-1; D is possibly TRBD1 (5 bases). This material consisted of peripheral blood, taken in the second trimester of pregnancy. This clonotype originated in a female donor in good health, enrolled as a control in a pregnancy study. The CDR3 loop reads CASSPQGSYNEQFF. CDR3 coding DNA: TGTGCCAGCAGCCCGCAGGGTTCCTACAATGAGCAGTTCTTC.